This T cell receptor beta chain came from a study of T cell repertoires in cytomegalovirus infection. Study overall: It was the public TCR beta signatures that indicated both CMV infection and matching HLA type.

The germline V gene has CDR1 MNHEY and CDR2 SVGAGI. The CDR3 length is 15 residues. Trimming shortened V by 0 bases and J by 8 bases, and 14 bases separated the two germline ends. A single record per CDR3 protein comes from TCRdb applying MiXCR to the reads. The sample shows about 300,000 distinct CDR3 sequences, roughly a tenth of them seen only once. This chain uses TRBV6-5 with TRBJ2-1; no firm D call. Input material: PBMCs. This sequence was found in a human donor in good health (CMV status not recorded). Some clones in this sample may be carry-over from other donors' samples. The CDR3 region is CASSYSGIPVDEQFF. Here the CDR3 DNA reads TGTGCCAGCAGTTACTCGGGGATACCAGTCGATGAGCAGTTCTTC.